What follows are 3 T cell receptor beta chains derived from one specimen sequenced in a study of OX40 agonist ivuxolimab in advanced cancers. The table came from immunoSEQ multiplex PCR; TCRdb's copy has only in-frame clones and leaves some out. The data hold approximately 74,000 clones, with about 93% observed a single time. The sequences come from CD4+ or CD8+ T cells sorted from blood, collected in a trial of the OX40 agonist ivuxolimab. The receptors shown here come from an adult with an advanced solid tumor such as melanoma, head and neck, liver or kidney cancer.

This chain links TRBV18 with TRBJ2-7; 8 bases are a match to TRBD2. V was pared by 3 bases and J by 0 bases, with 10 bases of the junction left unmatched. Germline V gives CDR1 KGHSH, CDR2 LQKENI. The length of the CDR3 is 17 residues. Here the CDR3 reads CASSPRLATIGSYEQYF. The DNA for the CDR3 is TGTGCCAGCTCACCTCGACTAGCGACCATTGGCTCCTACGAGCAGTACTTC. Full variable domain (missing parts from reference TRBV18 and TRBJ2-7): NAGVMQNPRHLVRRRGQEARLRCSPMKGHSHVYWYRQLPEEGLKFMVYLQKENIIDESGMPKERFSAEFPKEGPSILRIQQVVRGDSAAYFCASSPRLATIGSYEQYFGPGTRLTVT.

This clone has only a few counts. The chain uses TRBV27 and TRBJ1-4; D may be TRBD1 (6 bases). Trimming removed 2 bases from V and 7 bases from J, with 14 bases in between. In germline, CDR1 is MNHEY, CDR2 SMNVEV (reference sequence). This CDR3 has 15 amino acids. This CDR3 is CASSLESGGCEKLFF. Written as DNA, the CDR3 is TGTGCCAGCAGTTTAGAGTCCGGGGGCTGTGAAAAACTGTTTTTT.

This chain connects TRBV5-4 to TRBJ2-7, with TRBD1 as a possible D gene (5 bases). The germline CDR1 and CDR2 sequences are SGHNT and YYREEE (reference sequence). This CDR3 has 14 residues. Deletions cut 4 bases from V and 4 bases from J, with 15 bases between. The CDR3 DNA sequence: TGTGCCAGCAGCCTTCCAGGGTCTAGGTACGAGCAGTACTTC. It codes for CASSLPGSRYEQYF.